Sequencing of this T cell receptor beta chain was carried out in a study of blood T cell repertoires in COVID-19. Whole-study context: COVID-19 samples, acute and convalescent, were from the United States, Italy and Spain. The analysed material was cDNA or gDNA that came from T cells, B-cell-depleted T cells, or PBMCs.

Recruitment covered about 26 US areas and drew participants whose ages spanned about 18 to 90 years. Each participant's cohort was designated according to participant-reported clinical history. The protocol was immunoSEQ multiplex PCR, while the TCRdb copy is restricted to in-frame clones and leaves out a portion. Altogether 150,000 to 250,000 clones are present, 80% to 85% being singletons, with the ten largest covering 6.5% to 9.5%. V trimming: 1 base; J trimming: 0 bases; junction bases outside the gene matches: 1. Per germline, CDR1 WSHSY and CDR2 SAAADI. CDR3 length: 16 residues. This TCR derives from a man between 40 and 49 years old who had recovered from COVID-19. The chain combines TRBV10-2 with TRBJ2-7, with 12 bases identical to TRBD2. The specimen was PBMCs or T cells enriched from blood (not recorded which). The CDR3 DNA reads TGCGCCAGCAGTGAGTTACTAGCGGGGGGCTCCTACGAGCAGTACTTC. Protein sequence: CASSELLAGGSYEQYF.